These 7 T cell receptor beta chains were all obtained from the same sample, sequenced in a study of blood T cell repertoires in COVID-19. Profiling relied on immunoSEQ multiplex PCR, and the TCRdb table lists in-frame clones only, not all of them. The table lists under 200,000 clones, more than 65% of them singletons. The source material was PBMCs or T cells enriched from blood (not recorded which). The source is a woman aged 40 to 55 with acute COVID-19.

The rearrangement uses TRBV9 and TRBJ1-3, with TRBD1 matching 8 bases. Germline CDR1 and CDR2: SGDLS and YYNGEE. The CDR3 runs to 14 residues. V was pared by 4 bases and J by 2 bases, with 2 bases of the junction left unmatched. Here the CDR3 DNA reads TGTGCCAGCAGCCAGACAGGGGCTGGAAACACCATATATTTT. Translation: CASSQTGAGNTIYF.

The chain has TRBV27 and TRBJ2-3; D may be TRBD2 (5 bases). This CDR3 has 14 residues. Germline V gene sequence: CDR1 MNHEY, CDR2 SMNVEV (reference sequence). Between the trimmed V and J ends, which lost 3 bases and 6 bases, there was a span of 13 bases. The CDR3 DNA follows: TGTGCCAGCAGTTTTTGGAGCGGAAGGGATACGCAGTATTTT. Its protein product is CASSFWSGRDTQYF.

The CDR3 protein is CASSLFRGRGLDEQFF. The DNA of the CDR3 is TGTGCCAGCAGTTTATTCCGGGGACGGGGGTTAGATGAGCAGTTCTTC. The rearrangement joins TRBV28 to TRBJ2-1, with a tentative D call TRBD2 (6 bases). V dropped 1 base and J dropped 8 bases, with 18 bases sitting between them. Germline assignment: CDR1 MDHEN and CDR2 SYDVKM. There are 16 residues in the CDR3.

The rearrangement links TRBV9 to TRBJ2-2; TRBD2 might be the D (5 bases). The CDR3 totals 15 residues. The germline V gene encodes CDR1 SGDLS and CDR2 YYNGEE. Deletions cut 4 bases from V and 7 bases from J, with 17 bases between. The CDR3 DNA reads TGTGCCAGCAGCCCCCAGCGGACGAGCGGCGGGGAGCTGTTTTTT. Encoded protein: CASSPQRTSGGELFF.

The J gene is TRBJ1-2, the V gene TRBV30; TRBD1 is a possible D gene (5 bases). The CDR3 covers 13 residues. V was clipped by 5 bases and J by 8 bases, with 18 bases between them. Germline V gene lookup returns CDR1 GTSNPN and CDR2 SVGIG (reference sequence). Written as DNA, the CDR3 is TGTGCCTGGGGGGACGGAGGGGCTCGGGGCTACACCTTC. As protein: CAWGDGGARGYTF.

The chain carries TRBV24-1 and TRBJ2-1; 9 nucleotides line up with TRBD2. This CDR3 comprises 19 residues. Trimming removed 1 base from V and 0 bases from J; junction bases left unmatched: 9. The germline gives CDR1 KGHDR, CDR2 SFDVKD. The CDR3 spells CATSDLSGTSKSSYNEQFF. In DNA, the CDR3 is TGTGCCACCAGTGATTTATCCGGGACTAGCAAGAGCTCCTACAATGAGCAGTTCTTC.

This clone was recorded once. This rearrangement joins TRBV3-1 (or the pseudogene TRBV3-2) to TRBJ2-7, with 8 positions matching TRBD1. The germline V gene has CDR1 LGHDT and CDR2 YNNKEL (reference sequence). This CDR3 is built from 13 residues. The V segment lost 7 bases and the J segment 5 bases; nucleotides outside the gene matches: 7. CDR3 sequence: CASKHRGADEQYF. The CDR3 DNA reads TGTGCCAGCAAACACAGGGGGGCAGACGAGCAGTACTTC.